This T cell receptor (beta chain) came from a study of CD8+CD57+ T cells in acquired aplastic anemia. As for the study in general: Roughly 3.1 ug was the average amount of DNA from sorted CD4+ and CD8+ cells.

To note about this clonotype: The target antigen is unknown.

General study results and limits: A set of roughly 27 CD8+ CDR3 sequences was shared between patients and controls, and these sequences appeared highly expressed in patients. Any difference that existed in CD8+ Simpson's diversity between patients and controls was not significant.

Previously, flow cytometry had revealed CD8+CD57+ cell expansion in the patients chosen for sequencing. Every patient was diagnosed with severe acquired aplastic anemia. The CDR3 sequence is 15 residues long. The V gene's germline CDR1 is SGHVS and CDR2 FNYEAQ. Trimming removed 1 base at V and 4 bases at J, with 14 bases between. CDR3 and TCR beta VDJ profiling relied on a genomic DNA template. TCRdb redid the calling of the reads with MiXCR, one entry per CDR3 protein. This sample carries about 43,000 distinct CDR3 sequences, approximately 57% of them seen once, and the ten largest clones take 59%. Input material: sorted CD4+, CD8+, or CD8+CD57+ T cells (not recorded which) from PBMCs. The rearrangement links TRBV7-6 to TRBJ2-7, with D unresolved. The sequence was obtained from a human donor with aplastic anemia. The CDR3 loop is CASSLVGIADYEQYF. DNA of the CDR3: TGTGCCAGCAGCTTAGTCGGCATTGCCGATTACGAGCAGTACTTC.